This TCR beta chain was obtained from a study of PD-1 blockade in classical Hodgkin lymphoma. Regarding this clone: Antigen unknown.

Repertoires were generated with immunoSEQ multiplex PCR, while TCRdb's copy carries only in-frame clones and drops some. The table shows roughly 16,000 clones, with more than 60% occurring only once. The V end lost 0 bases, the J end lost 7 bases, and 13 bases lay between the germline ends. Germline V CDR1 and CDR2: MNHEY, SVGAGI. This CDR3 region has 15 residues. Every patient relapsed after autologous stem cell transplantation, and brentuximab vedotin exposure varied. Complete response, partial response or progressive disease constituted the best response categories observed. Regarding the study as a whole: The baseline diversity of complete responders showed similarity to that of newly diagnosed patients. Unlike CD8+ TCR diversity, which did not rise significantly by C4D1, CD4+ TCR diversity did.

This TCR derives from a human donor with classical Hodgkin lymphoma. The chain links TRBV6-5 to TRBJ1-5; no clear D gene. The material was peripheral blood mononuclear cells (PBMCs), obtained at baseline. The CDR3 reads CASSYSRAGGQPQHF. In nucleotides, the CDR3 is TGTGCCAGCAGTTACTCGAGGGCGGGAGGCCAGCCCCAGCATTTT.